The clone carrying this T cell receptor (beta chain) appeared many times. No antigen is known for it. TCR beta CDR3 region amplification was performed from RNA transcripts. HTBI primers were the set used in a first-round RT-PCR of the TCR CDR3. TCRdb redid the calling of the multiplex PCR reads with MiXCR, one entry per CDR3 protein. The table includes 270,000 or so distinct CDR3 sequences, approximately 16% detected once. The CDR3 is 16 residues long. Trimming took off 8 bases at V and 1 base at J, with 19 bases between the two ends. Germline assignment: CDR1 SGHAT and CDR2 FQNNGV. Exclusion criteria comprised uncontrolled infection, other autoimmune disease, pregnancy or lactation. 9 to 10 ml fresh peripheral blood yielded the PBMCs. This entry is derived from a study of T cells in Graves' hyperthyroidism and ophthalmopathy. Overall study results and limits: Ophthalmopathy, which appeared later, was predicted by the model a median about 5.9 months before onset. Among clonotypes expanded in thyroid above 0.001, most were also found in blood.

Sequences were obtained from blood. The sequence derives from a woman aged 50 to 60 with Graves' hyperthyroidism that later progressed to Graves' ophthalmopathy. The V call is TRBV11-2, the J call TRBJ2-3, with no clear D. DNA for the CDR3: TGTGCCAGCTCCCAACGGGCCCTAAGGGGCACAGATACGCAGTATTTT. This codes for CASSQRALRGTDTQYF.